This TCR beta chain was identified during a study of cytomegalovirus exposure and HLA in healthy donors. General study findings and limits: Some TCR beta chains (around 160 of them) were listed as cytomegalovirus-associated.

Researchers ran the PCR with 60 Vbeta and 13 Jbeta primers. Repertoires were generated with immunoSEQ multiplex PCR, while TCRdb's copy carries only in-frame clones and drops some. The sample carries 95,000 to 100,000 clones, around 86% recorded once. Concerning this clone itself: The antigen is undetermined.

The CDR3 is 14 residues long. CDR1 and CDR2 (germline): LNHDA, SQIVND (reference sequence). With 6 bases removed from V and 2 bases from J, the gap between germline ends came to 13 bases. This receptor was obtained from a female donor in good health and CMV-seropositive. This rearrangement joins TRBV19 to TRBJ1-2; TRBD1 might be the D (6 bases). Sequencing input: PBMCs. As DNA, the CDR3 is TGTGCCAGTAGATACAGGGTAGGCAACTATGGCTACACCTTC. Its translation: CASRYRVGNYGYTF.